The 17 T cell receptor beta chains below come from one sample, sequenced in a study of shared clonotypes between healthy human individuals. Using immunoSEQ multiplex PCR, the repertoire was profiled, and TCRdb retains in-frame clones only, with some absent. The profile shows under 2.5 million clones, under 95% of them singletons. The sequenced sample consisted of naive CD4+ T cells from PBMCs. This sample's subset: CD45RA+ positively selected. The source of these receptors is a man aged 18 to 30 in good health. Some clones in this sample may be carry-over from other donors' samples.

The genes are TRBV10-3 and TRBJ1-2; D not resolved. The CDR3 length is 13 residues. Trimming took off 4 bases at V and 4 bases at J, with 10 bases between the two ends. CDR1 and CDR2 from the germline V gene are ENHRY and SYGVKD. The CDR3 here is CAISGQVPYGYTF. In DNA form, the CDR3 reads TGTGCCATCAGTGGTCAGGTGCCCTATGGCTACACCTTC.

This chain connects TRBV4-1 to TRBJ1-3; D is undetermined. V lost 4 bases, J lost 6 bases, and 19 bases lay in between. Germline V gene sequence: CDR1 MGHRA, CDR2 YSYEKL. The CDR3 has 16 residues. The CDR3 loop is CASSPITIGRENTIYF. The DNA for the CDR3 is TGCGCCAGCAGCCCAATAACTATAGGACGGGAAAACACCATATATTTT.

The chain has TRBV19 and TRBJ1-5; 7 bases line up with TRBD1. V lost 5 bases to trimming and J lost 4 bases; unmatched junction nucleotides: 11. CDR3 size: 16 residues. Germline V CDR1 and CDR2: LNHDA, SQIVND (reference sequence). CDR3 amino acids: CASSPQGGGFNQPQHF. In DNA form, the CDR3 reads TGTGCCAGTAGTCCGCAGGGAGGGGGCTTTAATCAGCCCCAGCATTTT.

CDR3 sequence: CASSLARQPLSGNTIYF. CDR3 sequence (DNA): TGTGCCAGCAGCTTAGCGCGACAGCCTCTCTCTGGAAACACCATATATTTT. This chain connects TRBV7-7 to TRBJ1-3; TRBD1 might be the D (5 bases). Germline V lookup: CDR1 SSHAT, CDR2 FNYEAQ (reference sequence). The CDR3 loop spans 17 amino acids. V gave up 0 bases and J gave up 0 bases, with 12 bases separating them.

The count of this clone is one. The V gene is TRBV4-3, the J gene TRBJ2-2, with D unclear. V was pared by 1 base and J by 5 bases, with 8 bases between. The CDR3 has 14 amino acids. The germline gives CDR1 LGHNA, CDR2 YSLEER. CDR3 residues: CASSQVGQTGELFF. In nucleotides, the CDR3 is TGCGCCAGCAGCCAAGTCGGTCAGACCGGGGAGCTGTTTTTT.

The chain uses TRBV7-3 and TRBJ2-1; no clear D gene. Germline V gene lookup returns CDR1 SGHTA and CDR2 FQGTGA. The V end lost 5 bases, the J end lost 7 bases, and 9 bases lay between the germline ends. This CDR3 is built from 12 residues. CDR3 nucleotide sequence: TGTGCCAGCAGCGTTAACAGTAATGAGCAGTTCTTC. It is translated as CASSVNSNEQFF. Full variable domain (rest looked up from reference TRBV7-3 and TRBJ2-1): GAGVSQTPSNKVTEKGKYVELRCDPISGHTALYWYRQSLGQGPEFLIYFQGTGAADDSGLPNDRFFAVRPEGSVSTLKIQRTERGDSAVYLCASSVNSNEQFFGPGTRLTVL.

This chain joins TRBV2 and TRBJ1-1, with D perhaps matching TRBD1 (6 bases). Germline CDR1 is SNHLY and CDR2 is FYNNEI. The V end lost 7 bases, the J end lost 6 bases, and 21 bases lay between the germline ends. CDR3 length: 15 residues. Written as DNA, the CDR3 is TGTGCCAGCACCAACGGGGGGGGCCGCGTGTCTGAAGCTTTCTTT. Translation: CASTNGGGRVSEAFF. The whole variable domain, remainder taken from reference TRBV2 and TRBJ1-1, is EPEVTQTPSHQVTQMGQEVILRCVPISNHLYFYWYRQILGQKVEFLVSFYNNEISEKSEIFDDQFSVERPDGSNFTLKIRSTKLEDSAMYFCASTNGGGRVSEAFFGQGTRLTVV.

This chain uses TRBV18 with TRBJ2-7; D call uncertain. Trimming left V 5 bases short and J 7 bases short, with 9 bases between. Germline V CDR1 and CDR2: KGHSH, LQKENI. The CDR3 is 11 amino acids. The CDR3 here is CASSRVGEQYF. Here the CDR3 DNA reads TGTGCCAGCTCAAGGGTCGGGGAGCAGTACTTC.

V usage is TRBV5-1 and J usage is TRBJ1-1, with 7 bases identical to TRBD1. Germline lookup yields CDR1 SGHRS and CDR2 YFSETQ. The V and J ends lost 4 bases and 1 base, in that order; junction bases with no gene match: 7. This CDR3 is 15 amino acids long. This CDR3 reads CASSQSGQKNTEAFF. The CDR3 DNA sequence: TGCGCCAGCAGCCAATCGGGACAGAAGAACACTGAAGCTTTCTTT.

This sequence joins TRBV6-1 and TRBJ2-1; 14 nucleotides align to TRBD2. Germline V gene sequence: CDR1 MNHNS, CDR2 SASEGT. V shed 5 bases and J 12 bases; nucleotides not matched to a gene: 9. This CDR3 is built from 15 residues. The CDR3 is CASSPRLAGGPWQFF. The CDR3 nucleotides read TGTGCCAGCAGTCCCCGACTAGCGGGAGGGCCCTGGCAGTTCTTC.

The chain links TRBV20-1 to TRBJ1-2; D uncertain. V lost 5 bases, J lost 5 bases, and 6 bases lay in between. CDR3 length: 10 amino acids. Germline CDR1 is DFQATT and CDR2 is SNEGSKA (reference sequence). The CDR3 bases are TGCAGTGCTCCGCGGTATGGCTACACCTTC. Its protein product is CSAPRYGYTF.

The rearrangement uses TRBV30 and TRBJ1-3, with D possibly TRBD1 on 6 matching bases. Trimming took off 4 bases at V and 0 bases at J, with 13 bases between the two ends. The germline V gene has CDR1 GTSNPN and CDR2 SVGIG (reference sequence). The CDR3 spans 15 residues. The chain's CDR3 is CAWTYRGGSGNTIYF. DNA for the CDR3: TGTGCCTGGACCTACCGAGGGGGCTCTGGAAACACCATATATTTT.

Details on this clone: This sample includes further DNA sequences coding for the same CDR3. This chain links TRBV20-1 with TRBJ2-1; no clear D. The germline CDR1 and CDR2 sequences are DFQATT and SNEGSKA (reference sequence). The CDR3 is made up of 10 amino acids. The V end was cut by 4 bases, the J end by 6 bases, with 4 bases between. As DNA, the CDR3 is TGCAGTGCTACCCGCAATGAGCAGTTCTTC. As protein: CSATRNEQFF.

The J gene is TRBJ2-2, the V gene TRBV6-1, with D perhaps TRBD2 (5 bases). Trimming removed 8 bases from V and 8 bases from J, with 12 bases in between. Germline V lookup: CDR1 MNHNS, CDR2 SASEGT. CDR3 size: 12 residues. CDR3 amino acids: CASGRGYGELFF. Here the CDR3 DNA reads TGTGCCAGCGGTCGGGGTTATGGGGAGCTGTTTTTT.

Concerning this clone itself: At the DNA level, this CDR3 is encoded by other sequences in the same sample as well. This chain links TRBV18 with TRBJ1-3; no definite D call. V was cut by 2 bases and J by 0 bases, with 5 bases left in between. The CDR3 loop spans 14 amino acids. Germline V lookup: CDR1 KGHSH, CDR2 LQKENI. For the CDR3, the DNA is TGTGCCAGCTCACCAGATTCCTCTGGAAACACCATATATTTT. Translating gives CASSPDSSGNTIYF.

The V call is TRBV9, the J call TRBJ2-1; possible D gene TRBD2, 5 bases. CDR1 is SGDLS and CDR2 is YYNGEE in the germline V gene. V dropped 3 bases and J dropped 8 bases, with 15 bases sitting between them. The CDR3 sequence is 14 residues long. The CDR3 reads CASSARTASDEQFF. Written as DNA, the CDR3 is TGTGCCAGCAGCGCGCGGACTGCCAGCGATGAGCAGTTCTTC.

The chain uses TRBV9 and TRBJ2-3; D not certain. CDR3 length equals 13 residues. Per the germline V gene, CDR1 is SGDLS and CDR2 is YYNGEE. V was pared by 4 bases and J by 5 bases, with 11 bases between. The CDR3 loop is CASSSRLEDTQYF. In nucleotides, the CDR3 is TGTGCCAGCAGCTCACGACTTGAAGATACGCAGTATTTT. Full variable domain (remainder filled in from reference TRBV9 and TRBJ2-3): DSGVTQTPKHLITATGQRVTLRCSPRSGDLSVYWYQQSLDQGLQFLIQYYNGEERAKGNILERFSAQQFPDLHSELNLSSLELGDSALYFCASSSRLEDTQYFGPGTRLTVL.